This section outlines one T cell receptor (beta chain) sequence together with its context. V was cut by 2 bases and J by 3 bases, with 7 bases left in between. CDR1 is MNHEY and CDR2 is SMNVEV in the germline V gene (reference sequence). There are 13 residues in the CDR3. TCRdb ran MiXCR on the PCR reads and lists one entry per CDR3 protein. The data hold 100,000 or so distinct CDR3 sequences, with 36% observed a single time. Input for naive CD8 libraries was about 18,000 to 1,100,000 sorted cells; the RNA fraction used was 10%, 30% or 50%. This entry is derived from a study of molecular identifiers for immune sequencing clone quantification. Study summary: Replicate experiments took RNA from approximately 22,000 or 94,000 naive CD8 cells, divided it five ways and sequenced four.

The chain employs TRBV27 and TRBJ1-2, with no clear D. This clonotype was sampled from a human donor in good health. Some libraries in this study had Jurkat cell RNA spiked in. The sequencing input was naive CD8+ T cells from blood, with Jurkat cell RNA spiked in. The subset: FACS-sorted CD8+CD4-CCR7+CD45RA+ naive T cells. This CDR3 reads CASSLGPDYGYTF. As DNA, the CDR3 is TGTGCCAGCAGTTTAGGACCGGACTATGGCTACACCTTC.